Listed below are T cell receptor beta chains from one sample, sequenced in a study of OX40 agonist ivuxolimab in advanced cancers. Sequenced by immunoSEQ multiplex PCR; TCRdb stores in-frame clones only, minus some. Found here are 55,000 to 65,000 clones, nearly 85% of them singletons; the top ten hold roughly 2%. Material: CD4+ or CD8+ T cells sorted from blood, obtained in a trial of the OX40 agonist ivuxolimab. These receptors all stem from an adult with an advanced solid tumor such as melanoma, head and neck, liver or kidney cancer. The CDR3 runs from the conserved cysteine through the conserved F or W. A D gene is named only where the DNA matches it firmly. Part of the rows lack a size; the others show once, few, many or a class for expanded clones.

size	J	V	D	CDR3	DNA
NA	TRBJ2-5	TRBV7-3	NA	CASSPDGSQETQYF	TGTGCCAGCAGCCCCGACGGGAGCCAAGAGACCCAGTACTTC
NA	TRBJ1-1	TRBV2	TRBD1	CASSDSRTGVGEAFF	TGTGCCAGCAGTGATTCAAGGACAGGGGTGGGTGAAGCTTTCTTT
NA	TRBJ2-5	TRBV10-1	NA	CASSELNGETQYF	TGCGCCAGCAGTGAATTAAATGGAGAGACCCAGTACTTC
NA	TRBJ2-1	TRBV7-3	NA	CASSFIPGPEQFF	TGTGCCAGCAGCTTTATACCGGGACCGGAGCAGTTCTTC
NA	TRBJ2-7	TRBV6-5	TRBD1	CASSASRGSYEQYF	TGTGCCAGCAGTGCCAGCAGGGGGTCCTACGAGCAGTACTTC
NA	TRBJ2-7	TRBV5-1	TRBD1	CASRPGQGSEQYF	TGCGCCAGCAGACCGGGACAGGGTAGCGAGCAGTACTTC
NA	TRBJ2-7	TRBV7-7	NA	CASSLSAWGEQYF	TGTGCTAGCAGCTTATCCGCGTGGGGAGAGCAGTACTTC
NA	TRBJ2-1	TRBV11-3	TRBD2	CASSLDGREGLDEQFF	TGTGCCAGCAGCTTAGATGGGCGGGAGGGTTTAGATGAGCAGTTCTTC
NA	TRBJ2-7	TRBV6-5	TRBD1	CASSRQGASYEQYF	TGTGCCAGCAGTCGACAGGGGGCCTCCTACGAGCAGTACTTC
NA	TRBJ2-3	TRBV30	TRBD2	CACSPGTSGITDTQYF	TGTGCCTGCTCCCCCGGGACTAGCGGGATCACAGATACGCAGTATTTT
NA	TRBJ1-5	TRBV18	TRBD1	CASSPGQGSNQPQHF	TGTGCCAGCTCACCGGGACAGGGCTCCAATCAGCCCCAGCATTTT
NA	TRBJ1-5	TRBV11-2	NA	CASSLAGQTYNQPQHF	TGTGCCAGCAGCTTAGCAGGACAGACCTACAATCAGCCCCAGCATTTT
NA	TRBJ1-2	TRBV7-9	TRBD1	CASSLDGTGLGYTF	TGTGCCAGCAGCTTAGACGGGACAGGGCTTGGCTACACCTTC
NA	TRBJ1-5	TRBV28	NA	CAGKSGGGSQPQHF	TGTGCCGGAAAGTCCGGGGGGGGCAGTCAGCCCCAGCATTTT
NA	TRBJ1-2	TRBV6-6	NA	CASSSPDRTDTYGYTF	TGTGCCAGCAGTTCCCCGGACCGGACAGACACCTATGGCTACACCTTC
once	TRBJ2-1	TRBV7-2	NA	CASSLVLNEQFF	TGTGCCAGCAGCTTAGTATTAAATGAGCAGTTCTTC
NA	TRBJ2-4	TRBV6-5	TRBD2	CASSYSPSGRDIQYF	TGTGCCAGCAGTTACTCGCCTAGCGGGAGGGACATTCAGTACTTC
few	TRBJ1-4	TRBV5-1	NA	CASSLVEGAEKLFF	TGCGCCAGCAGCTTGGTAGAAGGGGCCGAAAAACTGTTTTTT
NA	TRBJ2-3	TRBV19	NA	CASSRRGDTDTQYF	TGTGCCAGTAGTAGGAGAGGGGACACAGATACGCAGTATTTT
NA	TRBJ1-1	TRBV29-1	TRBD1	CSVNRQGLSEAFF	TGCAGCGTGAACCGACAGGGGCTCTCTGAAGCTTTCTTT
NA	TRBJ2-3	TRBV2	TRBD2	CASKGLVAIDTQYF	TGTGCCAGCAAGGGACTAGTCGCGATAGATACGCAGTATTTT
NA	TRBJ1-3	TRBV2	TRBD1	CASSLQGRDTIYF	TGTGCCAGCAGTTTACAGGGGCGGGACACCATATATTTT
NA	TRBJ1-6	TRBV2	TRBD1	CASSPDRGDSPLHF	TGTGCCAGCAGCCCGGACAGGGGGGATTCACCCCTCCACTTT
NA	TRBJ2-7	TRBV7-6	NA	CASSLDTAYEQYF	TGTGCCAGCAGCTTGGACACCGCCTACGAGCAGTACTTC
NA	TRBJ2-1	TRBV18	TRBD1	CASSGTDYNEQFF	TGTGCCAGCTCCGGGACAGACTACAATGAGCAGTTCTTC
few	TRBJ2-5	TRBV6-1	NA	CASRETHRETQYF	TGTGCCAGCAGGGAGACACACCGGGAGACCCAGTACTTC
once	TRBJ2-5	TRBV7-2	NA	CASSRAPTRETQYF	TGTGCCAGCAGCCGAGCTCCCACCCGTGAGACCCAGTACTTC
NA	TRBJ2-1	TRBV28	NA	CASSNPRGTAHQFF	TGTGCCAGCAGCAACCCCCGGGGGACCGCGCATCAGTTCTTC
NA	TRBJ2-2	TRBV11-1	NA	CASSLNEVGELFF	TGTGCCAGCAGCTTAAATGAGGTGGGGGAGCTGTTTTTT
once	TRBJ2-5	TRBV2	NA	CASSSQAPQETQYF	TGTGCCAGCAGTAGCCAGGCCCCCCAAGAGACCCAGTACTTC
NA	TRBJ2-5	TRBV5-1	NA	CASSPGGRRIGETQYF	TGCGCCAGCAGCCCGGGGGGCCGGCGGATTGGTGAGACCCAGTACTTC
NA	TRBJ2-7	TRBV30	NA	CAGGRTMAEQYF	TGTGCCGGGGGACGGACGATGGCCGAGCAGTACTTC
NA	TRBJ2-1	TRBV9	NA	CASSVVGTNEQFF	TGTGCCAGCAGCGTAGTGGGGACTAATGAGCAGTTCTTC
medium-sized	TRBJ1-3	TRBV6-1	NA	CASSEAEDTGNTIYF	TGTGCCAGCAGTGAAGCGGAGGATACTGGAAACACCATATATTTT
NA	TRBJ2-7	TRBV10-2	NA	CASSESFGGKGEQYF	TGCGCCAGCAGTGAGTCCTTCGGGGGAAAAGGCGAGCAGTACTTC
NA	TRBJ2-3	TRBV28	NA	CASSLSETDTQYF	TGTGCCAGCAGCCTTAGCGAGACAGATACGCAGTATTTT
NA	TRBJ1-4	TRBV2	TRBD1	CASIRGGGVGEKLFF	TGTGCCAGCATCCGGGGAGGGGGCGTCGGTGAAAAACTGTTTTTT
NA	TRBJ2-3	TRBV7-9	NA	CASSRGGGTDTQYF	TGTGCCAGCAGCCGCGGTGGGGGGACAGATACGCAGTATTTT
once	TRBJ2-2	TRBV5-8	NA	CASSKETGRWDTGELFF	TGTGCCAGCAGTAAGGAAACAGGGAGGTGGGACACCGGGGAGCTGTTTTTT
NA	TRBJ2-3	TRBV5-8	TRBD1	CASSTGQGASVDTQYF	TGTGCCAGCAGCACGGGGCAGGGGGCCAGTGTAGATACGCAGTATTTT
medium-sized	TRBJ2-7	TRBV4-2	TRBD2	CASSQAKGLLF	TGTGCCAGCAGCCAGGCGAAGGGACTATTATTC
NA	TRBJ2-3	TRBV5-1	TRBD2	CASSLATSGRADTQYF	TGCGCCAGCAGCTTGGCCACTAGCGGGAGAGCAGATACGCAGTATTTT
NA	TRBJ1-5	TRBV7-2	NA	CASSLGGNSNQPQHF	TGTGCCAGCAGCTTAGGTGGAAATAGCAATCAGCCCCAGCATTTT
NA	TRBJ1-4	TRBV9	NA	CASSVRSGSEKLFF	TGTGCCAGCAGCGTAAGGTCAGGCAGTGAAAAACTGTTTTTT
NA	TRBJ2-4	TRBV5-1	TRBD2	CASSPTGTSGGNIQYF	TGCGCCAGCAGCCCTACCGGGACTAGCGGAGGGAACATTCAGTACTTC
NA	TRBJ1-1	TRBV6-4	NA	CASSDPARGNTEAFF	TGTGCCAGCAGTGACCCGGCCAGGGGGAACACTGAAGCTTTCTTT
once	TRBJ1-1	TRBV30	NA	CAWSQMGATVNTEAFF	TGTGCCTGGAGCCAAATGGGGGCTACCGTGAACACTGAAGCTTTCTTT
NA	TRBJ1-6	TRBV7-2	NA	CASSLGLSPLHF	TGTGCCAGCAGCTTAGGGTTATCACCCCTCCACTTT
NA	TRBJ1-4	TRBV29-1	TRBD1	CSAQGGRDEKLFF	TGCAGCGCCCAGGGGGGGCGGGATGAAAAACTGTTTTTT
NA	TRBJ2-1	TRBV19	NA	CASSISLVYEQFF	TGTGCCAGTAGTATATCACTAGTTTATGAGCAGTTCTTC
NA	TRBJ1-4	TRBV15	TRBD1	CATSGRDSGGEKLFF	TGTGCCACCAGCGGAAGGGACAGTGGGGGGGAAAAACTGTTTTTT
few	TRBJ2-5	TRBV2	NA	CASSVDSLSLGETQYF	TGTGCCAGCAGTGTGGACAGCCTTTCTTTAGGGGAGACCCAGTACTTC
NA	TRBJ2-7	TRBV6-5	NA	CASSLNRAAYEQYF	TGTGCCAGCAGTTTGAACAGGGCGGCCTACGAGCAGTACTTC
once	TRBJ2-2	TRBV30	NA	CAWSVGDRRTGELFF	TGTGCCTGGAGTGTAGGGGACCGTAGGACCGGGGAGCTGTTTTTT
NA	TRBJ2-1	TRBV5-4	TRBD2	CASSNPWGGDAYNEQFF	TGTGCCAGCAGCAACCCATGGGGAGGGGATGCCTACAATGAGCAGTTCTTC
NA	TRBJ2-3	TRBV5-1	TRBD2	CASSLGLAATGDTQYF	TGCGCCAGCAGCTTGGGGCTAGCGGCAACCGGGGATACGCAGTATTTT
once	TRBJ2-6	TRBV10-3	NA	CAISESKGQGSSGANVLTF	TGTGCCATCAGTGAGTCGAAAGGGCAAGGGAGCTCTGGGGCCAACGTCCTGACTTTC
NA	TRBJ1-2	TRBV2	TRBD1	CASSAQGAGYTF	TGTGCCAGCAGTGCCCAGGGGGCGGGCTACACCTTC
NA	TRBJ1-1	TRBV28	TRBD1	CASSLLETGPMEAFF	TGTGCCAGCAGTTTACTCGAGACAGGGCCCATGGAAGCTTTCTTT
NA	TRBJ2-3	TRBV5-4	NA	CASNDGGTDTDTQYF	TGTGCCAGCAACGACGGGGGAACTGACACAGATACGCAGTATTTT